This entry concerns a single TCR beta chain. Its antigen is as yet unknown. Using a J-beta primer mix together with a sample-barcoded 5' primer, a second PCR was run for about 6 to 12 cycles. TCRdb re-analysed the 5' RACE reads in MiXCR, keeping a single row per CDR3 protein. The top ten hold roughly 23% of the sample, which has 850,000 to 1,000,000 distinct CDR3 sequences, 45% to 60% seen once. The source of the sample is a study of blood T cells in healthy people across ages. Study conclusions and caveats: A roughly linear age-dependent decrease characterized TCR beta diversity per million T cells.

V shed 6 bases and J 2 bases; nucleotides not matched to a gene: 9. The CDR3 covers 15 residues. The chain recombines TRBV12-3 or TRBV12-4 with TRBJ2-7; TRBD2 agrees at 8 bases. The origin of this receptor is a woman aged 55-75 years in good health. Sequenced: blood. This CDR3 is CASSSRLANTYEQYF. CDR3 DNA sequence: TGTGCCAGCAGCAGCAGACTAGCGAACACCTACGAGCAGTACTTC.